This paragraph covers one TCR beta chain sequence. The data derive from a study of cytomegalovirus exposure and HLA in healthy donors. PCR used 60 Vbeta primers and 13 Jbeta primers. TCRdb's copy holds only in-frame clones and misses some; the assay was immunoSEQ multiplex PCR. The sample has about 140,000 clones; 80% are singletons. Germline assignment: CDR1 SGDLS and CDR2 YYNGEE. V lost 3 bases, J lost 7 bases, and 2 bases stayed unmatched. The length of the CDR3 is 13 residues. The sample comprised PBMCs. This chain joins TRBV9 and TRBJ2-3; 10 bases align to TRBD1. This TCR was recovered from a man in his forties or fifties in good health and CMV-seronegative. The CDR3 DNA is TGTGCCAGCAGCGGACAGGGGGCTCATACGCAGTATTTT. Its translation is CASSGQGAHTQYF.